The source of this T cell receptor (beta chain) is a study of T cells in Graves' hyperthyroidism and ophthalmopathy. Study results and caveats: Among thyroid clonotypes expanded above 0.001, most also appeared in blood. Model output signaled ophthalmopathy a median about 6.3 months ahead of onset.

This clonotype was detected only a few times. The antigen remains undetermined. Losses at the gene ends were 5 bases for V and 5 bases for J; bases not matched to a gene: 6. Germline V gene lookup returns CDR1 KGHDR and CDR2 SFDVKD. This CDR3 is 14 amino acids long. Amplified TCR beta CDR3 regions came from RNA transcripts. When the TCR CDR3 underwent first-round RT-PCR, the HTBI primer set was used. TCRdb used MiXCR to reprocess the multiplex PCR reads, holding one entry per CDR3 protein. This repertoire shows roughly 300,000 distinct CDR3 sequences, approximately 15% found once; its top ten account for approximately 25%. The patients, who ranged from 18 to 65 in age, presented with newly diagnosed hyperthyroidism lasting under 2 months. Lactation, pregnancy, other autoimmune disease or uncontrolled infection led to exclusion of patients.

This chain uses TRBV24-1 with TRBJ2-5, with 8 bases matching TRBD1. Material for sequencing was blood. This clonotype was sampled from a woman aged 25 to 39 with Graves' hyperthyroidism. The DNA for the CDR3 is TGTGCCACCAGTGGGACAGGGATCCTGGAGACCCAGTACTTC. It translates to CATSGTGILETQYF.